The 23 T cell receptor beta chains reported below all come from one sample, sequenced in a study of CD8 T cells in ankylosing spondylitis. No cognate antigen is known for these TCRs. Study outcomes and limitations: Fewer than ten highly homologous variants made up a TCR beta motif, and this motif appeared characteristic of ankylosing spondylitis blood.

TCRdb used MiXCR to reprocess the 5' RACE reads, holding one entry per CDR3 protein. The table lists about 540,000 distinct CDR3 sequences, 9.5% to 15% of them singletons, with over 6.5% in the top ten. The sample taken for sequencing was blood, either unsorted or a sorted T cell fraction (not recorded which). All receptors derive from a male donor with ankylosing spondylitis.

The chain couples TRBV11-1 to TRBJ2-5, with TRBD2 matching 8 bases. The CDR3 consists of 16 residues. CDR1 and CDR2 (germline): SGHAT, FQDESV (reference sequence). The J segment lost 5 bases and the V segment lost 3 bases, leaving 11 bases of the junction unmatched. CDR3 sequence: CASSLSGTRRRETQYF. The CDR3 nucleotides are TGTGCCAGCAGCTTGTCCGGGACTAGACGTCGGGAGACCCAGTACTTC.

This clonotype was seen at least ten times. V gene TRBV24-1 combines with J gene TRBJ2-1, with a weak D call TRBD1 (5 bases). The CDR3 is 13 amino acids. Trimming took 6 bases from V and 4 from J, leaving 9 bases between them. Germline V gene lookup returns CDR1 KGHDR and CDR2 SFDVKD. The DNA of the CDR3 is TGTGCCACCAGTCCAGACAGATACAATGAGCAGTTCTTC. This codes for CATSPDRYNEQFF.

This clonotype showed up just a few times. The chain employs TRBV29-1 and TRBJ2-1, with D tentatively TRBD2 (5 bases). Germline loops: CDR1 SQVTM, CDR2 ANQGSEA. Trimming shortened V by 4 bases and J by 3 bases, and 13 bases separated the two germline ends. The CDR3 sequence is 14 residues long. CDR3 nucleotides: TGCAGCGTTGTACCTCTAGCCCGCTACAATGAGCAGTTCTTC. Translating it yields CSVVPLARYNEQFF.

The chain uses TRBV27 and TRBJ2-7; TRBD1 matches at 9 bases. Germline lookup yields CDR1 MNHEY and CDR2 SMNVEV (reference sequence). Trimming at V came to 7 bases and at J to 3 bases, leaving 10 bases not matched to a gene. The CDR3 runs to 15 residues. The CDR3 region is CASKKVGTGFYEQYV. CDR3 nucleotides: TGTGCCAGCAAAAAAGTAGGGACAGGGTTCTACGAGCAGTACGTC.

In this sample, this clonotype turned up many times. The genes are TRBV24-1 and TRBJ2-1; 12 nucleotides agree with TRBD2. CDR1 KGHDR and CDR2 SFDVKD come from the germline V gene. The length of the CDR3 is 16 residues. V lost 5 bases, J lost 5 bases, and 6 bases stayed unmatched. The CDR3 nucleotides read TGTGCCACCAGTGCCCTTACTAGCGGGAGGAACAATGAGCAGTTCTTC. As protein: CATSALTSGRNNEQFF.

The rearrangement joins TRBV21-1 to TRBJ2-7; the table's D call, TRBD2, was not checked against the DNA. TRBV21-1 is marked as a pseudogene. CDR3 length: 16 residues. The DNA for the CDR3 is TGTGCCAGCAGCAAAGGTGCTAGCGGGACCTCCTACGAGCAGTACGTC. Residues: CASSKGASGTSYEQYV.

V gene TRBV20-1 combines with J gene TRBJ1-1; D is possibly TRBD1 (6 bases). The CDR3 has 14 residues. The germline V gene encodes CDR1 DFQATT and CDR2 SNEGSKA (reference sequence). Trimming stripped 0 bases from V and 5 bases from J, with 13 bases between. CDR3 DNA sequence: TGCAGTGCTAGAGATTTCAGGGGTGGGACTGAAGCTTTCTTT. Residues: CSARDFRGGTEAFF.

This clonotype was picked up a small number of times. This rearrangement joins TRBV5-1 to TRBJ2-5; no definite D call. The CDR3 contains 13 residues. Trimming took off 6 bases at V and 5 bases at J, with 14 bases between the two ends. Looked up from germline, CDR1 is SGHRS and CDR2 is YFSETQ. The CDR3 bases are TGCGCCAGCACACGAGAGGCCGGGGAGACCCAGTACTTC. Amino acid sequence: CASTREAGETQYF.

The CDR3 sequence: CASSLFRGFYNEQFF. DNA of the CDR3: TGTGCCAGCAGCTTATTCAGGGGATTCTACAATGAGCAGTTCTTC. The J gene is TRBJ2-1, the V gene TRBV5-6; TRBD1 might be the D (6 bases). Germline CDR1 is SGHDT and CDR2 is YYEEEE. With 2 bases removed from V and 3 bases from J, the gap between germline ends came to 12 bases. The CDR3 loop spans 15 amino acids. Drawing the rest from reference TRBV5-6 and TRBJ2-1, the complete variable domain is DAGVTQSPTHLIKTRGQQVTLRCSPKSGHDTVSWYQQALGQGPQFIFQYYEEEERQRGNFPDRFSGHQFPNYSSELNVNALLLGDSALYLCASSLFRGFYNEQFFGPGTRLTVL.

This clonotype was detected only a few times. This chain connects TRBV2 to TRBJ2-1; no clear D gene. V was clipped by 2 bases and J by 2 bases, with 10 bases between them. This CDR3 region has 15 residues. Germline CDR1 and CDR2: SNHLY and FYNNEI. CDR3 bases: TGTGCCAGCAGTGAAAACTACCAGGCCTACAATGAGCAGTTCTTC. Encoded protein: CASSENYQAYNEQFF.

This clonotype has more than one count but fewer than ten. This chain links TRBV20-1 with TRBJ2-7; D possibly corresponds to TRBD2 (6 bases). Germline CDR1 and CDR2: DFQATT and SNEGSKA (reference sequence). Trimming cost V 1 base and J 4 bases, with 11 bases left between them. CDR3 length: 13 amino acids. CDR3 nucleotide sequence: TGCAGTGCTAGAGTGGCGGCGGGGTACGAGCAGTACTTC. It codes for CSARVAAGYEQYF.

This chain uses TRBV3-1 with TRBJ2-3, with 10 bases lining up with TRBD2. Trimming at V came to 2 bases and at J to 0 bases, leaving 23 bases not matched to a gene. This CDR3 contains 23 residues. CDR1 and CDR2 (germline): LGHDT, YNNKEL (reference sequence). CDR3 nucleotide sequence: TGTGCCAGCAGCCAACCGGGACGCCGGTTCTGGACTAGCGGAAGGTATAGCACAGATACGCAGTATTTT. Translated: CASSQPGRRFWTSGRYSTDTQYF.

This clonotype was seen repeatedly, ten times or more. J is TRBJ2-7 and V is TRBV5-1; 10 nucleotides align to TRBD1. V lost 3 bases to trimming and J lost 6 bases; unmatched junction nucleotides: 9. The CDR3 runs to 15 residues. CDR1 and CDR2 from the germline V gene are SGHRS and YFSETQ. CDR3 region: CASSSQAGQGIEQYF. In nucleotides, the CDR3 is TGCGCCAGCAGCTCCCAAGCGGGACAGGGGATCGAGCAGTACTTC.

This chain links TRBV7-9 with TRBJ2-6; no clear D. The V end was cut by 5 bases, the J end by 2 bases, with 10 bases between. Germline V gene sequence: CDR1 SEHNR, CDR2 FQNEAQ (reference sequence). The CDR3 sequence is 15 residues long. CDR3 residues: CASSTSAAGANVLTF. For the CDR3, the DNA is TGTGCCAGCAGCACCAGCGCGGCTGGGGCCAACGTCCTGACTTTC. Supplemented by reference TRBV7-9 and TRBJ2-6, the full variable domain reads DTGVSQNPRHKITKRGQNVTFRCDPISEHNRLYWYRQTLGQGPEFLTYFQNEAQLEKSRLLSDRFSAERPKGSFSTLEIQRTEQGDSAMYLCASSTSAAGANVLTFGAGSRLTVL.

This clonotype was seen a few times. J is TRBJ1-2 and V is TRBV20-1; D may be TRBD1 (5 bases). The germline V gene has CDR1 DFQATT and CDR2 SNEGSKA (reference sequence). CDR3 length: 16 amino acids. V was shortened by 3 bases and J by 4 bases, with 21 bases between the two germline ends. CDR3 nucleotide sequence: TGCAGTGCTAGTCTGACCGAGGGCGCGGGGGGCTATGGCTACACCTTC. It encodes CSASLTEGAGGYGYTF.

The table lists this clonotype with a few counts. The V gene is TRBV12-3 or TRBV12-4, the J gene TRBJ2-3; 14 nucleotides match TRBD2. There are 20 residues in the CDR3. V was pared by 6 bases and J by 4 bases, with 18 bases of the junction left unmatched. This chain's CDR3 is CASRPSPGLAGAGVSDTQYF. CDR3 nucleotides: TGTGCCAGCAGACCATCTCCGGGACTAGCGGGAGCTGGCGTATCAGATACGCAGTATTTT.

This clonotype has a handful of counts. The chain joins TRBV3-1 to TRBJ2-2; D remains ambiguous. There are 13 residues in the CDR3. V gave up 0 bases and J gave up 4 bases, with 3 bases separating them. Germline-derived CDR1 and CDR2 are LGHDT and YNNKEL (reference sequence). The CDR3 spells CASSQDGTGELFF. The CDR3 nucleotides read TGTGCCAGCAGCCAAGATGGCACCGGGGAGCTGTTTTTT. Filled out from reference TRBV3-1 and TRBJ2-2, the complete variable domain reads DTAVSQTPKYLVTQMGNDKSIKCEQNLGHDTMYWYKQDSKKFLKIMFSYNNKELIINETVPNRFSPKSPDKAHLNLHINSLELGDSAVYFCASSQDGTGELFFGEGSRLTVL.

V and J are TRBV12-3 or TRBV12-4 and TRBJ2-1; weak D call: TRBD2 (6 bases). CDR3 size: 15 residues. Trimming pared 7 bases from V and 2 bases from J, leaving 15 bases between. The CDR3 DNA reads TGTGCCAGCACATCGCGGGAATTAACCTACAATGAGCAGTTCTTC. The encoded protein is CASTSRELTYNEQFF.

At least ten counts were recorded for this clonotype. The chain links TRBV6-2 or TRBV6-3 to TRBJ2-7; a weak D match, TRBD2 (6 bases). The germline gives CDR1 MNHEY, CDR2 SVGEGT. The CDR3 has 13 residues. The V end was cut by 2 bases, the J end by 3 bases, with 8 bases between. The CDR3 sequence is CASSYRDFYEQYF. CDR3 bases: TGTGCCAGCAGTTACCGGGACTTCTACGAGCAGTACTTC.

This clonotype was seen more than once but under ten times. The DNA for the CDR3 is TGTGCCAGCAGCTTAGCTTGGGCTAGCGGACTTAACCAAGAGACCCAGTACTTC. It specifies CASSLAWASGLNQETQYF. The chain carries TRBV7-2 and TRBJ2-5; TRBD2 matches at 7 bases. Trimming cost V 0 bases and J 0 bases; bases outside gene matches: 10. CDR1 and CDR2 (germline): SGHTA, FQGNSA. The CDR3 has 18 amino acids.

This clonotype was recorded at least ten times. In nucleotides, the CDR3 is TGCAGCGTGGTGTCGGCAGGGAACACTGAAGCTTTCTTT. It translates to CSVVSAGNTEAFF. The V call is TRBV29-1, the J call TRBJ1-1; D gene ambiguous. Germline values: CDR1 SQVTM, CDR2 ANQGSEA. This CDR3 is 13 amino acids long. V was shortened by 6 bases and J by 1 base, with 12 bases between the two germline ends.

This clonotype was detected ten times or more. The chain recombines TRBV12-3 or TRBV12-4 with TRBJ2-2; D is perhaps TRBD1 (6 bases). V was shortened by 3 bases and J by 5 bases, with 16 bases between the two germline ends. The CDR3 length is 16 residues. CDR3 amino acids: CASSFEQGPGTGELFF. Written as DNA, the CDR3 is TGTGCCAGCAGTTTTGAACAGGGCCCAGGGACCGGGGAGCTGTTTTTT.

This clonotype was seen a handful of times. This chain connects TRBV12-3 or TRBV12-4 to TRBJ2-7; D perhaps matches TRBD2 (7 bases). The V end lost 5 bases, the J end lost 3 bases, and 17 bases lay between the germline ends. This CDR3 spans 15 amino acids. The CDR3 loop is CASSPLGGQVYEQYF. In nucleotides, the CDR3 is TGTGCCAGCAGTCCCCTCGGGGGGCAGGTCTACGAGCAGTACTTC.